This paragraph covers one TCR beta chain sequence. The sample belongs to a study of technical replicates of blood from several donors. Generated by immunoSEQ multiplex PCR, the TCRdb table keeps only in-frame clones and is missing some. The sample includes about 97,000 clones, about 95% of them seen just once. CDR3 size: 14 residues. V lost 3 bases to trimming and J lost 4 bases, with 13 bases between them. The germline gives CDR1 SGDLS, CDR2 YYNGEE. Source material: T cells isolated from PBMCs. V gene TRBV9 combines with J gene TRBJ1-1; D unresolved. The receptor's source is a human donor in good health. CDR3 bases: TGTGCCAGCAGCGCCGGCCTCGGCGGCACTGAAGCTTTCTTT. Its protein is CASSAGLGGTEAFF.